Below, 22 T cell receptor beta chains from the same sample are listed, as sequenced in a study of OX40 agonist ivuxolimab in advanced cancers. Sequencing used immunoSEQ multiplex PCR; TCRdb keeps in-frame clones, though not all of them. The table has 65,000 to 95,000 clones, 83% seen once. Sequencing used CD4+ or CD8+ T cells sorted from blood, obtained in a trial of the OX40 agonist ivuxolimab. Receptors were obtained from an adult with an advanced solid tumor such as melanoma, head and neck, liver or kidney cancer.

This chain joins TRBV5-1 and TRBJ1-2, with 10 bases fitting TRBD1. Germline CDR1 reads SGHRS; CDR2 reads YFSETQ. J gave up 3 bases and V 4 bases, and 3 bases lay outside the gene matches. This CDR3 has 14 residues. The CDR3 loop is CASSTGTGDYGYTF. In nucleotides, the CDR3 is TGCGCCAGCAGCACCGGGACAGGGGACTATGGCTACACCTTC.

V usage is TRBV7-3 and J usage is TRBJ2-7; TRBD1 matches at 7 bases. Germline values: CDR1 SGHTA, CDR2 FQGTGA. V shed 5 bases, J shed 8 bases, and the junction held 12 bases outside the gene matches. This CDR3 comprises 14 residues. Here the CDR3 reads CASSPTPTGSKQYF. CDR3 nucleotide sequence: TGTGCCAGCAGCCCCACCCCGACAGGGAGCAAGCAGTACTTC.

This clone showed up just a few times. The chain joins TRBV5-1 to TRBJ2-7; D unresolved. The CDR3 totals 15 residues. With 0 bases removed from V and 3 bases from J, the gap between germline ends came to 13 bases. CDR1 is SGHRS and CDR2 is YFSETQ in the germline V gene. CDR3 sequence (DNA): TGCGCCAGCAGCTTGGAAGGTGGTACTCTCTACGAGCAGTACTTC. It yields the protein CASSLEGGTLYEQYF.

This chain links TRBV4-2 with TRBJ2-2, with D uncertain. There are 13 residues in the CDR3. Germline V lookup: CDR1 LGHNA, CDR2 YNFKEQ. V was trimmed by 0 bases and J by 9 bases, leaving 8 bases between them. The CDR3, as DNA: TGTGCCAGCAGCCAAGATCTGGACCGGGAGCTGTTTTTT. Amino acid sequence: CASSQDLDRELFF.

This sequence joins TRBV18 and TRBJ2-3; no definite D call. The ends were cut back, 2 bases at V and 2 bases at J, with 2 bases in the middle. The CDR3 consists of 12 residues. Germline CDR1 is KGHSH and CDR2 is LQKENI. The CDR3 loop is CASSPDTDTQYF. In DNA form, the CDR3 reads TGTGCCAGCTCACCAGACACAGATACGCAGTATTTT.

The table lists this clone with a count of one. The rearrangement links TRBV7-9 to TRBJ1-2, with D possibly TRBD1 on 6 matching bases. The CDR3 extends over 15 amino acids. The V end lost 0 bases, the J end lost 2 bases, and 10 bases lay between the germline ends. Germline-derived CDR1 and CDR2 are SEHNR and FQNEAQ (reference sequence). CDR3 protein: CASSLAGGLNYGYTF. DNA for the CDR3: TGTGCCAGCAGCTTAGCGGGGGGCCTGAACTATGGCTACACCTTC. The full variable domain, rest sourced from reference TRBV7-9 and TRBJ1-2, is DTGVSQNPRHKITKRGQNVTFRCDPISEHNRLYWYRQTLGQGPEFLTYFQNEAQLEKSRLLSDRFSAERPKGSFSTLEIQRTEQGDSAMYLCASSLAGGLNYGYTFGSGTRLTVV.

Comments on this clone: The junction and the germline gene differ at one end; a read error may be behind it. The rearrangement uses TRBV5-6 and TRBJ1-4, with 7 bases aligning to TRBD1. The CDR3 is made up of 17 amino acids. Germline V gives CDR1 SGHDT, CDR2 YYEEEE. CDR3 loop: CASSLWARQGSGEKLFF. For the CDR3, the DNA is TGTGCCAGCAGCTTGTGGGCGAGACAGGGTTCGGGGGAAAAACTATTTTTT.

The chain couples TRBV30 to TRBJ1-1; 10 nucleotides line up with TRBD1. J was trimmed by 5 bases and V by 2 bases; bases with no gene match: 8. This CDR3 region has 15 residues. CDR1 is GTSNPN, CDR2 SVGIG, per germline (reference sequence). CDR3 nucleotide sequence: TGTGCCTGGAGTAGGAAGGGACAGGGGTTTACTGAAGCTTTCTTT. Translated: CAWSRKGQGFTEAFF.

V and J are TRBV2 and TRBJ2-5; D might be TRBD1 (5 bases). Germline loops: CDR1 SNHLY, CDR2 FYNNEI. CDR3 length: 13 residues. V dropped 7 bases and J dropped 6 bases, with 15 bases sitting between them. This chain's CDR3 is CASMKGPQKTQYF. The CDR3 DNA reads TGTGCCAGCATGAAGGGGCCTCAGAAGACCCAGTACTTC.

This chain connects TRBV5-4 to TRBJ2-5; D gene unclear. V lost 3 bases to trimming and J lost 4 bases, with 7 bases between them. The CDR3 sequence is 12 residues long. CDR1 and CDR2 from the germline V gene are SGHNT and YYREEE (reference sequence). In DNA form, the CDR3 reads TGTGCCAGCAGCTGGTGGCGAGAGACCCAGTACTTC. Amino acid sequence: CASSWWRETQYF. Supplemented by reference TRBV5-4 and TRBJ2-5, the full variable domain reads ETGVTQSPTHLIKTRGQQVTLRCSSQSGHNTVSWYQQALGQGPQFIFQYYREEENGRGNFPPRFSGLQFPNYSSELNVNALELDDSALYLCASSWWRETQYFGPGTRLLVL.

J is TRBJ1-2 and V is TRBV12-5; 10 positions match TRBD1. Germline CDR1 is LGHNT and CDR2 is FRNRAP. V was pared by 2 bases and J by 4 bases, with 7 bases of the junction left unmatched. The CDR3 loop spans 16 amino acids. The DNA of the CDR3 is TGTGCTAGTGGTTTGAACCTTGGACAGGGGGGCTATGGCTACACCTTC. This codes for CASGLNLGQGGYGYTF.

The chain employs TRBV5-1 and TRBJ1-2; 8 positions agree with TRBD1. J gave up 3 bases and V 3 bases, and 1 base lay outside the gene matches. Germline CDR1 SGHRS, CDR2 YFSETQ. The CDR3 runs 13 residues. The CDR3 DNA is TGCGCCAGCAGCTCACAGGGGGACTATGGCTACACCTTC. It encodes CASSSQGDYGYTF. Full variable domain (outside the CDR3, taken from reference TRBV5-1 and TRBJ1-2): KAGVTQTPRYLIKTRGQQVTLSCSPISGHRSVSWYQQTPGQGLQFLFEYFSETQRNKGNFPGRFSGRQFSNSRSEMNVSTLELGDSALYLCASSSQGDYGYTFGSGTRLTVV.

This clone was counted a single time. This chain connects TRBV5-4 to TRBJ2-1, with a weak D call TRBD1 (6 bases). V lost 3 bases and J 5 bases, leaving 9 bases between the germline ends. There are 13 residues in the CDR3. Per the germline V gene, CDR1 is SGHNT and CDR2 is YYREEE (reference sequence). CDR3 DNA sequence: TGTGCCAGCAGCTCGGACAGTCACAATGAGCAGTTCTTC. Translating gives CASSSDSHNEQFF.

This clone was picked up a small number of times. The chain uses TRBV7-2 and TRBJ2-1; 8 nucleotides agree with TRBD1. Germline CDR1 and CDR2: SGHTA and FQGNSA. This CDR3 has 14 amino acids. J gave up 6 bases and V 4 bases, and 5 bases lay outside the gene matches. CDR3 in amino acids: CASSSQGQGNEQFF. CDR3 in DNA: TGTGCCAGCAGCTCTCAAGGACAGGGCAATGAGCAGTTCTTC.

This clone was detected only a few times. In DNA, the CDR3 is TGCGCCAGCGCGCCGGGGCAGAACACCGGGGAGCTGTTTTTT. Translating gives CASAPGQNTGELFF. The chain combines TRBV10-1 with TRBJ2-2; the D gene could be TRBD1 or TRBD2 (5 bases each). Trimming took off 8 bases at V and 1 base at J, with 11 bases between the two ends. CDR3 length equals 14 residues. Germline V lookup: CDR1 WNHNN, CDR2 SYGVQD (reference sequence).

The J gene is TRBJ1-5, the V gene TRBV6-6; no reliable D call. The CDR3 covers 12 residues. V lost 5 bases and J lost 7, with 9 bases in between. Germline V gene data show CDR1 as MNHNY and CDR2 as SVGAGI (reference sequence). The CDR3 loop reads CASSPVGQPQHF. The CDR3 DNA sequence: TGTGCCAGCAGTCCCGTTGGGCAGCCCCAGCATTTT.

Points on this clone: A much larger clone is a single base away; this may be a read error. This same CDR3 is encoded by further DNA sequences in the sample. The chain uses TRBV7-6 and TRBJ1-1; 9 bases agree with TRBD1. This CDR3 is built from 14 residues. V lost 3 bases and J lost 1; bases outside the gene matches: 0. Germline V gives CDR1 SGHVS, CDR2 FNYEAQ. The CDR3 DNA reads TGTGCCAGCAGCTTGGGACAGGGGAACACTGAAGCTTTCTTT. Protein: CASSLGQGNTEAFF. The variable domain in full, completed from reference TRBV7-6 and TRBJ1-1, reads GAGVSQSPRYKVTKRGQDVALRCDPISGHVSLYWYRQALGQGPEFLTYFNYEAQQDKSGLPNDRFSAERPEGSISTLTIQRTEQRDSAMYRCASSLGQGNTEAFFGQGTRLTVV.

The chain joins TRBV7-9 to TRBJ1-4; 11 bases fit TRBD1. The V gene's germline CDR1 is SEHNR and CDR2 FQNEAQ (reference sequence). The J segment lost 8 bases and the V segment lost 5 bases, leaving 7 bases of the junction unmatched. This CDR3 is built from 15 residues. The CDR3 sequence is CASSPGQGALEKLFF. The CDR3 DNA sequence: TGTGCCAGCAGCCCCGGACAGGGGGCATTGGAAAAACTGTTTTTT. The full variable domain, completed using reference TRBV7-9 and TRBJ1-4, is DTGVSQNPRHKITKRGQNVTFRCDPISEHNRLYWYRQTLGQGPEFLTYFQNEAQLEKSRLLSDRFSAERPKGSFSTLEIQRTEQGDSAMYLCASSPGQGALEKLFFGSGTQLSVL.

The chain carries TRBV27 and TRBJ1-1, with 10 bases that match TRBD1. Germline-derived CDR1 and CDR2 are MNHEY and SMNVEV (reference sequence). The CDR3 is 17 amino acids. The V segment lost 4 bases and the J segment 0 bases; nucleotides outside the gene matches: 8. CDR3 in amino acids: CASSSRDRGLLNTEAFF. CDR3 DNA: TGTGCCAGCAGTTCCCGGGACAGGGGTCTGTTGAACACTGAAGCTTTCTTT.

V is TRBV9 and J is TRBJ1-4; 11 positions match TRBD1. CDR1 and CDR2 (germline): SGDLS, YYNGEE. CDR3 length equals 16 residues. The ends lost 2 bases at V and 6 bases at J; junction bases unmatched: 6. For the CDR3, the DNA is TGTGCCAGCAGCGTTTCACCGGGACAGGGGGATGAAAAACTGTTTTTT. Translation: CASSVSPGQGDEKLFF.

A single count supports this clone. An end of the junction does not agree with germline; a read error may underlie this. The chain employs TRBV2 and TRBJ2-1, with D unclear. The germline V gene encodes CDR1 SNHLY and CDR2 FYNNEI. This CDR3 has 11 residues. In nucleotides, the CDR3 is TGTGCCAGCAGTGAAGCACCAGTTGCGGTCTTC. Translating it yields CASSEAPVAVF.

V and J are TRBV9 and TRBJ2-7; TRBD1 matches at 7 bases. CDR1 is SGDLS and CDR2 is YYNGEE in the germline V gene. V lost 0 bases and J lost 4; bases outside the gene matches: 4. This CDR3 is built from 14 residues. The CDR3 bases are TGTGCCAGCAGCGTAGGGGGACAGAAGTACGAGCAGTACTTC. Translation gives CASSVGGQKYEQYF.